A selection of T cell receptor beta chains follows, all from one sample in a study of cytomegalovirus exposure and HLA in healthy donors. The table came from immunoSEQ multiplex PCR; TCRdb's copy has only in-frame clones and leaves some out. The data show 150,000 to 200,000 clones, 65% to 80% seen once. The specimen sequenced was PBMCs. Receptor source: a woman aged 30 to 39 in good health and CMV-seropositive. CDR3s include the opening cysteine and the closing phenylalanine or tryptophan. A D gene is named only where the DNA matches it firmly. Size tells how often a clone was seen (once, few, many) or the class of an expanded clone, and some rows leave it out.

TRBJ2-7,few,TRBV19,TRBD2,CASSSSGEHYEQYF,TGTGCCAGTAGTTCTAGCGGGGAGCACTACGAGCAGTACTTC
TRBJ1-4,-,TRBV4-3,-,CASSQDGGAGNEKLFF,TGCGCCAGCAGCCAAGATGGGGGAGCGGGGAATGAAAAACTGTTTTTT
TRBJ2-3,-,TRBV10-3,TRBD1,CAIRPDRGTDTQYF,TGTGCCATCAGGCCAGACAGGGGGACAGATACGCAGTATTTT
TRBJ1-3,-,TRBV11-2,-,CASSFTAGGNTIYF,TGTGCCAGCAGCTTTACAGCGGGTGGAAACACCATATATTTT
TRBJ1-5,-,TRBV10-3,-,CAISASIAGSNQPQHF,TGTGCCATCAGTGCGAGCATCGCGGGGAGCAATCAGCCCCAGCATTTT
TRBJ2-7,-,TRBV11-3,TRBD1,CASSLEGTGVGEQYF,TGTGCCAGCAGCTTAGAAGGGACAGGGGTGGGGGAGCAGTACTTC
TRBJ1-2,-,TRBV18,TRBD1,CASSPSRDSYGYTF,TGTGCCAGCTCACCAAGTAGGGACAGTTATGGCTACACCTTC
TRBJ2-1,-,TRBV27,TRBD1,CASSIPGGEQFF,TGTGCCAGCAGTATCCCAGGGGGCGAGCAGTTCTTC
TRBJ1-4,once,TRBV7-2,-,CASSLASRSTNEKLFF,TGTGCCAGCAGCTTAGCGTCCAGGTCAACTAATGAAAAACTGTTTTTT
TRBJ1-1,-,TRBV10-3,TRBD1,CAISLQGDTEAFF,TGTGCCATCAGCTTACAGGGGGACACTGAAGCTTTCTTT
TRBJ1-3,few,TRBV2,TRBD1,CASRGTGGNTIYF,TGTGCCAGCAGAGGGACAGGGGGAAACACCATATATTTT
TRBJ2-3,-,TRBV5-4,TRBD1,CASRRDRVNTDTQYF,TGTGCCAGCAGGAGGGACAGGGTGAACACAGATACGCAGTATTTT
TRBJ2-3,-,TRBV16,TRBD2,CASSQGRATDTQYF,TGTGCCAGCAGCCAGGGGAGGGCAACAGATACGCAGTATTTT
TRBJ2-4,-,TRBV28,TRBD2,CASGTWTSGRNIQYF,TGTGCCAGCGGAACATGGACTAGCGGGCGGAACATTCAGTACTTC
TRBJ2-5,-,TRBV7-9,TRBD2,CSSSLARAGGETQYF,TGTTCCAGCAGCTTAGCACGAGCGGGGGGGGAGACCCAGTACTTC